The rows below give T cell receptor beta chains drawn from one sample of a study of radiation and T cells in renal cell carcinoma. The protocol was immunoSEQ multiplex PCR, while the TCRdb copy is restricted to in-frame clones and leaves out a portion. The table includes 70,000 or so clones, roughly 80% detected once. The input for sequencing was blood, taken from a patient whose treatment included radiotherapy and nephrectomy. These receptors all come from a man between 60 and 75 years old with renal cell carcinoma. The CDR3 runs from the conserved cysteine through the conserved F or W. The order of the fields is J gene, clone size, V gene, D gene, CDR3 protein, CDR3 DNA. D genes are given only for firm matches. Not every row has a clone size; where given, it reads once, few, many or a size class.

TRBJ2-7,-,TRBV4-2,TRBD2,CASSQVASGNYEQYF,TGTGCCAGCAGCCAAGTCGCTAGCGGAAACTACGAGCAGTACTTC
TRBJ1-1,-,TRBV7-9,-,CASRGAGPTEAFF,TGTGCCAGCAGGGGGGCAGGGCCCACTGAAGCTTTCTTT
TRBJ2-7,few,TRBV6-1,-,CASSGDIYEQYF,TGTGCCAGCAGTGGGGACATTTACGAGCAGTACTTC
TRBJ1-5,-,TRBV10-2,TRBD1,CASSATGMAQPQHF,TGCGCCAGCAGTGCGACAGGGATGGCTCAGCCCCAGCATTTT
TRBJ1-5,-,TRBV19,TRBD1,CASHRGNQPQHF,TGTGCCAGCCACAGGGGAAATCAGCCCCAGCATTTT
TRBJ2-5,-,TRBV6-1,TRBD2,CASRLAGMTSETQYF,TGTGCCAGCAGATTAGCGGGGATGACTTCGGAGACCCAGTACTTC
TRBJ2-3,-,TRBV12-5,TRBD2,CASGLVVTSGHPSTDTQYF,TGTGCTAGTGGTTTGGTTGTCACTAGCGGCCACCCTAGCACAGATACGCAGTATTTT
TRBJ2-5,-,TRBV10-1,TRBD2,CASSQTSTSGEETQYF,TGCGCCAGCAGCCAAACCTCGACTAGCGGGGAAGAGACCCAGTACTTC
TRBJ1-5,-,TRBV5-4,TRBD1,CASSNGTGKFYSNQPQHF,TGTGCCAGCAGCAACGGGACAGGGAAGTTTTATAGCAATCAGCCCCAGCATTTT
TRBJ2-1,-,TRBV28,TRBD2,CASRRGTSGIFF,TGTGCCAGCAGACGAGGGACTAGCGGGATTTTCTTC
TRBJ2-4,-,TRBV30,TRBD2,CAWRRVGGRGGNIQYF,TGTGCCTGGAGACGGGTAGGGGGGCGCGGGGGGAACATTCAGTACTTC
TRBJ1-1,-,TRBV11-2,-,CASSLDFSAWGEAFF,TGTGCCAGCAGCTTAGATTTTTCGGCGTGGGGTGAAGCTTTCTTT
TRBJ1-1,-,TRBV5-1,TRBD1,CASSLARGQGSRTEAFF,TGCGCCAGCAGCTTGGCAAGGGGACAGGGTAGTCGCACTGAAGCTTTCTTT
TRBJ2-7,-,TRBV27,-,CASSFVGAYEQYF,TGTGCCAGCAGTTTTGTGGGGGCCTACGAGCAGTACTTC
TRBJ2-1,-,TRBV28,TRBD2,CASSLLGTRGGEQFF,TGTGCCAGCAGTTTATTAGGGACTAGGGGTGGTGAGCAGTTCTTC
TRBJ2-7,-,TRBV23-1,-,CASSQSAETSYEQYF,TGCGCCAGCAGTCAATCGGCAGAAACCTCTTACGAGCAGTACTTC
TRBJ2-5,-,TRBV5-1,TRBD1,CASSSDPDDRGKFQETQYF,TGCGCCAGCAGCTCCGACCCTGATGACAGGGGCAAATTCCAAGAGACCCAGTACTTC
TRBJ1-2,-,TRBV13,-,CASSLGRWGQNYGYTF,TGTGCCAGCAGCTTAGGCCGGTGGGGACAAAACTATGGCTACACCTTC
TRBJ1-5,-,TRBV27,-,CASSFSVNQPQHF,TGTGCCAGCAGTTTTTCGGTCAATCAGCCCCAGCATTTT
TRBJ2-1,once,TRBV4-1,TRBD2,CASSQGLAGYNEQFF,TGCGCCAGCAGCCAAGGGCTAGCGGGCTACAATGAGCAGTTCTTC
TRBJ2-7,-,TRBV7-8,-,CASSLAGGGQYF,TGTGCCAGCAGCTTAGCTGGGGGAGGGCAGTACTTC
TRBJ2-7,-,TRBV7-6,TRBD1,CASSLTGGIEPYEQYF,TGTGCCAGCAGCTTAACAGGGGGAATCGAGCCCTACGAGCAGTACTTC
TRBJ1-5,-,TRBV28,-,CASTRQRNREGQPQHF,TGTGCCAGCACCAGACAAAGAAACAGGGAAGGGCAGCCCCAGCATTTT
TRBJ1-1,-,TRBV7-9,TRBD1,CASSLDRGYTEAFF,TGTGCCAGCAGCTTAGACAGGGGATACACTGAAGCTTTCTTT
TRBJ2-1,few,TRBV18,TRBD2,CASSPTTSGGNEQFF,TGTGCCAGCTCACCGACGACTAGCGGGGGGAATGAGCAGTTCTTC
TRBJ2-1,-,TRBV6-5,TRBD1,CASSYSATGDRFQFF,TGTGCCAGCAGTTACTCGGCTACAGGGGATAGATTCCAGTTCTTC
TRBJ1-4,-,TRBV5-1,-,CASSFYSGGDEKLFF,TGCGCCAGCAGCTTTTACAGTGGCGGGGATGAAAAACTGTTTTTT
TRBJ2-7,-,TRBV5-6,TRBD2,CASSLAGAFSDEQYF,TGTGCCAGCAGTCTAGCGGGAGCCTTCTCCGACGAGCAGTACTTC
TRBJ2-7,-,TRBV4-3,TRBD1,CASSPWDRGTYEQYF,TGCGCCAGCAGCCCTTGGGACAGGGGGACGTACGAGCAGTACTTC
TRBJ2-1,-,TRBV29-1,-,CSVTLGSLDNEQFF,TGCAGCGTTACCCTGGGGAGTCTAGATAATGAGCAGTTCTTC
TRBJ1-3,once,TRBV29-1,-,CSVEASGNTIYF,TGCAGCGTTGAAGCCTCTGGAAACACCATATATTTT
TRBJ1-4,-,TRBV7-2,-,CASSSLLVKGLFF,TGTGCCAGCAGCTCTCTATTGGTGAAAGGGCTGTTTTTT
TRBJ2-5,-,TRBV10-3,-,CASAPDPPAETQYF,TGTGCTTCCGCACCGGACCCCCCCGCAGAGACCCAGTACTTC
TRBJ1-1,few,TRBV5-6,-,CASSPRARGTEAFF,TGTGCCAGCAGCCCCCGCGCCCGGGGGACTGAAGCTTTCTTT
TRBJ1-4,-,TRBV7-2,-,CASSTNPGVATNEKLFF,TGTGCCAGCAGTACCAATCCAGGGGTCGCAACTAATGAAAAACTGTTTTTT
TRBJ1-3,-,TRBV10-1,-,CASSVSSGNTIYF,TGCGCCAGCAGTGTGAGCTCTGGAAACACCATATATTTT
TRBJ2-2,-,TRBV28,-,CASSPPTTGELFF,TGTGCCAGCAGTCCTCCGACGACCGGGGAGCTGTTTTTT
TRBJ2-1,-,TRBV5-1,-,CASSSPPAGRSYNEQFF,TGCGCCAGCAGCTCCCCCCCAGCGGGCCGTTCCTACAATGAGCAGTTCTTC
TRBJ1-1,-,TRBV23-1,-,CASSLVAEAFF,TGCGCCAGCAGTCTGGTGGCTGAAGCTTTCTTT
TRBJ2-5,-,TRBV5-1,-,CASSLWLAQETQYF,TGCGCCAGCAGCTTGTGGCTAGCGCAAGAGACCCAGTACTTC
TRBJ2-5,-,TRBV10-1,TRBD2,CASRTSGRARETQYF,TGCGCCAGCAGAACTAGCGGGAGGGCGCGTGAGACCCAGTACTTC
TRBJ2-2,-,TRBV27,TRBD2,CASSRTSGRAGTGELFF,TGTGCCAGCAGCCGGACTAGCGGGAGGGCCGGCACCGGGGAGCTGTTTTTT
TRBJ2-7,few,TRBV27,-,CASSSGPYEQYF,TGTGCCAGCAGTTCGGGTCCCTACGAGCAGTACTTC
TRBJ2-1,-,TRBV28,-,CASSVDSSYNEQFF,TGTGCCAGCAGCGTAGACTCGAGCTACAATGAGCAGTTCTTC
TRBJ2-3,-,TRBV10-1,TRBD1,CASSEQGTDTQYF,TGCGCCAGCAGTGAACAGGGGACAGATACGCAGTATTTT
TRBJ2-7,-,TRBV5-1,-,CASSPGTSSYEQYF,TGCGCCAGCAGCCCGGGAACTTCCTCCTACGAGCAGTACTTC
TRBJ1-2,-,TRBV11-2,-,CASSLGQPGGYGYTF,TGTGCCAGCAGCTTAGGACAGCCTGGGGGCTATGGCTACACCTTC
TRBJ2-7,-,TRBV5-1,-,CASSLELAGDEQYF,TGCGCCAGCAGCTTGGAACTAGCCGGTGACGAGCAGTACTTC
TRBJ2-7,-,TRBV5-1,-,CASSTPETYEQYF,TGCGCCAGCAGCACTCCGGAGACCTACGAGCAGTACTTC
TRBJ1-4,-,TRBV6-5,-,CASSLPGLPTNEKLFF,TGTGCCAGCAGTTTACCGGGACTTCCAACTAATGAAAAACTGTTTTTT
TRBJ2-7,-,TRBV5-1,TRBD2,CASSLPTSGSYEQYF,TGCGCCAGCAGCCTCCCGACTAGCGGAAGCTACGAGCAGTACTTC